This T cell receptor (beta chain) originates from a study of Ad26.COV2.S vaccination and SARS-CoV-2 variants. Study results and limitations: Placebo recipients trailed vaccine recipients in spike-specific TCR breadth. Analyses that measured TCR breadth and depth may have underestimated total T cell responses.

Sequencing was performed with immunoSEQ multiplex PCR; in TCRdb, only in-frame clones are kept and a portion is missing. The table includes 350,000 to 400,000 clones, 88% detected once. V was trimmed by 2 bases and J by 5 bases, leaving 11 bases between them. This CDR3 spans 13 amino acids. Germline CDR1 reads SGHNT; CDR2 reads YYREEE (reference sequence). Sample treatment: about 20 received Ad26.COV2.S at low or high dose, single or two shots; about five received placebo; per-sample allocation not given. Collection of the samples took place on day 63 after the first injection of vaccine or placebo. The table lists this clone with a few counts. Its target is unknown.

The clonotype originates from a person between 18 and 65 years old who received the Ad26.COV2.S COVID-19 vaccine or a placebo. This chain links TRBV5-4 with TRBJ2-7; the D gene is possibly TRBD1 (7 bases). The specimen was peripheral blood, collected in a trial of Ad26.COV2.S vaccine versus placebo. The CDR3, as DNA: TGTGCCAGCAGCTTCAGGGGGGTAAACGAGCAGTACTTC. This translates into CASSFRGVNEQYF.